A single sample is the source of the 7 T cell receptor beta chains below, sequenced in a study of blood T cell repertoires in COVID-19. Produced via immunoSEQ multiplex PCR; TCRdb's table is partial and in-frame only. The table shows 330,000 or so clones, with roughly 90% occurring only once. Sequenced: PBMCs or T cells enriched from blood (not recorded which). All receptors come from a woman in her twenties or thirties who had recovered from COVID-19.

V gene TRBV4-2 combines with J gene TRBJ1-2; tentatively, D is TRBD1 (6 bases). The ends were cut back, 3 bases at V and 4 bases at J, with 21 bases in the middle. CDR3 length equals 17 residues. The germline gives CDR1 LGHNA, CDR2 YNFKEQ. The CDR3 DNA reads as TGTGCCAGCAGCCAGGCCGGTCGGGACAAAATGGCCTATGGCTACACCTTC. Its translation is CASSQAGRDKMAYGYTF.

This chain joins TRBV7-6 and TRBJ2-3, with D possibly TRBD2 on 5 matching bases. CDR3 size: 17 residues. The V end lost 1 base, the J end lost 2 bases, and 16 bases lay between the germline ends. Germline CDR1 is SGHVS and CDR2 is FNYEAQ. CDR3 protein: CASSLGNGIPHTDTQYF. CDR3 DNA sequence: TGTGCCAGCAGCTTAGGTAACGGGATCCCCCACACAGATACGCAGTATTTT. Using reference TRBV7-6 and TRBJ2-3 for the parts outside the CDR3, the full variable domain is GAGVSQSPRYKVTKRGQDVALRCDPISGHVSLYWYRQALGQGPEFLTYFNYEAQQDKSGLPNDRFSAERPEGSISTLTIQRTEQRDSAMYRCASSLGNGIPHTDTQYFGPGTRLTVL.

This clone was counted only a few times. The V gene is TRBV7-9, the J gene TRBJ1-4; the match to TRBD1 covers 8 bases. Germline V gene data show CDR1 as SEHNR and CDR2 as FQNEAQ (reference sequence). With V trimmed by 4 bases and J by 3 bases, 7 bases remained unmatched. The CDR3 sequence is 16 residues long. The CDR3 DNA is TGTGCCAGCAGCTCCGGGACAGGTTTAGCTAATGAAAAACTGTTTTTT. It encodes CASSSGTGLANEKLFF.

The CDR3 DNA sequence: TGTGCCAGCTCCCTCGGGCAGGGGGTTATGAATGAGCAGTTCTTC. Translating it yields CASSLGQGVMNEQFF. The chain is built from TRBV18 and TRBJ2-1; 7 bases line up with TRBD1. V was clipped by 6 bases and J by 7 bases; unmatched bases: 12. This CDR3 spans 15 amino acids. Looked up from germline, CDR1 is KGHSH and CDR2 is LQKENI.

V gene TRBV19 combines with J gene TRBJ2-4; weak D call: TRBD1 (5 bases). V was cut by 5 bases and J by 0 bases, with 20 bases left in between. This CDR3 spans 18 amino acids. Germline V lookup: CDR1 LNHDA, CDR2 SQIVND (reference sequence). Written as DNA, the CDR3 is TGTGCCAGTAGTGGGATTTTGCCGACCAGGGTAGCCAAAAACATTCAGTACTTC. Its protein is CASSGILPTRVAKNIQYF.

This clone has a single count. The chain couples TRBV3-1 (or the pseudogene TRBV3-2) to TRBJ2-1, with 14 bases that match TRBD2. The CDR3 is made up of 17 amino acids. Unmatched junction bases numbered 10, after V lost 3 bases and J lost 9 bases. Germline V gene lookup returns CDR1 LGHDT and CDR2 YNNKEL (reference sequence). The CDR3 spells CASSHPTGLAGVGEQFF. As DNA, the CDR3 is TGTGCCAGCAGCCATCCCACGGGACTAGCGGGAGTCGGTGAGCAGTTCTTC.

The chain combines TRBV3-1 (or the pseudogene TRBV3-2) with TRBJ2-3; TRBD2 agrees at 12 bases. V lost 3 bases to trimming and J lost 3 bases; unmatched junction nucleotides: 4. CDR1 is LGHDT, CDR2 YNNKEL, per germline (reference sequence). The CDR3 contains 16 residues. The CDR3 nucleotides are TGTGCCAGCAGCCAGACTAGCGGGAGAGGGACAGATACGCAGTATTTT. Residues: CASSQTSGRGTDTQYF.